The 7 T cell receptor beta chains listed next were all sequenced from one sample in a study of cytomegalovirus exposure and HLA in healthy donors. Vbeta (60) and Jbeta (13) primers were used in the PCR. Assay: immunoSEQ multiplex PCR; the TCRdb copy retains only in-frame clones and omits some. The sample shows some 130,000 clones, approximately 71% of them seen only once. Sequenced material: PBMCs. These receptors were taken from a young man in good health and CMV-seronegative.

The chain couples TRBV13 to TRBJ2-3, with a possible D match to TRBD1 (6 bases). Per germline, CDR1 PRHDT and CDR2 FYEKMQ (reference sequence). V lost 3 bases, J lost 2 bases, and 12 bases lay in between. This CDR3 region has 15 residues. CDR3 DNA sequence: TGTGCCAGCAGCTTCCGGGACAAGATCACAGATACGCAGTATTTT. Residues: CASSFRDKITDTQYF.

This clone has only a few counts. The chain has TRBV9 and TRBJ2-3; a weak D match, TRBD2 (5 bases). This CDR3 is built from 16 residues. With 0 bases removed from V and 5 bases from J, the gap between germline ends came to 16 bases. CDR1 and CDR2 (germline): SGDLS, YYNGEE. The CDR3 bases are TGTGCCAGCAGCGTAGATTTTGGAGGCGTAGGAGATACGCAGTATTTT. Protein: CASSVDFGGVGDTQYF.

The rearrangement links TRBV15 to TRBJ2-3, with D possibly being TRBD2 (6 bases). CDR1 LNHNV and CDR2 YYDKDF come from the germline V gene (reference sequence). V dropped 0 bases and J dropped 3 bases, with 13 bases sitting between them. The CDR3 has 16 residues. The CDR3 nucleotides read TGTGCCACCAGCAGAGACCCAGGACTATCGACAGATACGCAGTATTTT. It is translated as CATSRDPGLSTDTQYF.

In its sample, this clone was seen a few times. This chain uses TRBV21-1 with TRBJ2-6; the table calls TRBD1, which could not be checked here. TRBV21-1 is tagged as a pseudogene. The CDR3 is 16 amino acids. In nucleotides, the CDR3 is TGTGCCAGCAGCTTCAGGGCAACCTCTGGGGCCAACGTCCTGACTTTC. Encoded protein: CASSFRATSGANVLTF.

This clone occurred once. The V gene is TRBV28, the J gene TRBJ2-1, with D perhaps TRBD2 (6 bases). The germline CDR1 and CDR2 sequences are MDHEN and SYDVKM. The CDR3 length is 14 residues. The ends were cut back, 6 bases at V and 4 bases at J, with 13 bases in the middle. The CDR3 DNA sequence: TGTGCCAGCAGAAATCCGGGACTTTACAATGAGCAGTTCTTC. Encoded protein: CASRNPGLYNEQFF.

This clone has only a few counts. The V gene is TRBV10-1, the J gene TRBJ2-7, with 11 positions matching TRBD1. Per germline, CDR1 WNHNN and CDR2 SYGVQD (reference sequence). CDR3 length equals 15 residues. J lost 5 bases, V lost 4 bases, and 7 bases had no gene match. The CDR3: CASSGMGQGVHEQYF. CDR3 sequence (DNA): TGCGCCAGCAGTGGAATGGGACAGGGGGTCCACGAGCAGTACTTC.

The chain couples TRBV6-6 to TRBJ2-7; 7 nucleotides match TRBD2. The germline gives CDR1 MNHNY, CDR2 SVGAGI (reference sequence). This CDR3 is 14 amino acids long. The ends lost 5 bases at V and 0 bases at J; junction bases unmatched: 4. The DNA of the CDR3 is TGTGCCAGCAGTGGGAGGGGTTCCTCCTACGAGCAGTACTTC. Its protein is CASSGRGSSYEQYF.